The 12 T cell receptor beta chains reported below all come from one sample, sequenced in a study of blood T cell repertoires in COVID-19. Libraries were prepared by immunoSEQ multiplex PCR; TCRdb keeps only in-frame clonotypes and omits some of them. The data show 80,000 to 100,000 clones, almost 90% seen once. Sequencing input: peripheral blood. The receptors stem from a man between 50 and 59 years old with COVID-19, enrolled during active disease.

This clone was seen only once. This sequence joins TRBV6-6 and TRBJ1-4, with 7 positions matching TRBD1. The V gene's germline CDR1 is MNHNY and CDR2 SVGAGI (reference sequence). V lost 6 bases, J lost 7 bases, and 11 bases stayed unmatched. The CDR3 runs 15 residues. The CDR3 spells CASSPLTGLSEKLFF. CDR3 sequence (DNA): TGTGCCAGCAGCCCACTGACAGGGCTTAGTGAAAAACTGTTTTTT.

This clone is a singleton in its sample. The junction differs from germline at one of its ends, possibly a read error. The V gene is TRBV4-1, the J gene TRBJ1-1, with TRBD1 matching 11 bases. The CDR3 length is 15 residues. Germline CDR1 is MGHRA and CDR2 is YSYEKL. CDR3 sequence reads: CASSQGQGAGTEAFF. DNA for the CDR3: TGCGCCAGCAGTCAAGGACAGGGGGCTGGCACTGAAGCTTTCTTT.

This chain uses TRBV10-2 with TRBJ1-1, with D tentatively TRBD1 (5 bases). CDR1 is WSHSY, CDR2 SAAADI, per germline. This CDR3 has 13 amino acids. Trimming shortened V by 7 bases and J by 4 bases, and 13 bases separated the two germline ends. CDR3 nucleotide sequence: TGCGCCAGCATCCGCCTCACAGGCACTGAAGCTTTCTTT. Encoded protein: CASIRLTGTEAFF.

There are a few counts of this clone. The rearrangement joins TRBV9 to TRBJ1-1, with 10 bases identical to TRBD1. This CDR3 region has 17 residues. V lost 3 bases and J lost 0; bases outside the gene matches: 8. Germline V gives CDR1 SGDLS, CDR2 YYNGEE. CDR3 in DNA: TGTGCCAGCAGCGGACAGGGGGCGGGGGTAATGAACACTGAAGCTTTCTTT. Residues: CASSGQGAGVMNTEAFF.

The rearrangement links TRBV10-3 to TRBJ1-6; 7 bases match TRBD1. Per the germline V gene, CDR1 is ENHRY and CDR2 is SYGVKD. J gave up 8 bases and V 6 bases, and 4 bases lay outside the gene matches. The CDR3 is 13 amino acids. The CDR3 coding sequence is TGTGCCATCAGGGGGACAGAGGATTCACCCCTCCACTTT. Its protein is CAIRGTEDSPLHF.

The J gene is TRBJ1-2, the V gene TRBV7-2; no reliable D call. This CDR3 has 15 amino acids. The germline gives CDR1 SGHTA, CDR2 FQGNSA. With 2 bases removed from V and 4 bases from J, the gap between germline ends came to 14 bases. The CDR3 sequence is CASSLHWNSPYGYTF. The CDR3 DNA sequence: TGTGCCAGCAGCTTACACTGGAACAGTCCCTATGGCTACACCTTC.

J is TRBJ1-6 and V is TRBV6-5; no definite D call. This CDR3 is built from 14 residues. Germline CDR1 MNHEY, CDR2 SVGAGI. V was pared by 7 bases and J by 4 bases, with 11 bases between. CDR3 DNA sequence: TGTGCCAGCACTAAAAGGGAGTATAATTCACCCCTCCACTTT. Its translation is CASTKREYNSPLHF.

CDR3 in DNA: TGTGCCAGCAGTCTGACAGGGACCTACGAGCAGTACTTC. It yields the protein CASSLTGTYEQYF. The chain links TRBV27 to TRBJ2-7; 7 nucleotides align to TRBD1. CDR3 length: 13 residues. Losses at the gene ends were 5 bases for V and 2 bases for J; bases not matched to a gene: 3. The germline gives CDR1 MNHEY, CDR2 SMNVEV (reference sequence).

The V gene is TRBV11-1, the J gene TRBJ2-7; a possible D gene is TRBD1 (6 bases). Trimming took 5 bases from V and 2 from J, leaving 13 bases between them. CDR3 length equals 14 residues. CDR1 SGHAT and CDR2 FQDESV come from the germline V gene (reference sequence). CDR3 loop: CASSPGTFPYEQYF. In DNA, the CDR3 is TGTGCCAGCAGCCCCGGGACATTCCCCTACGAGCAGTACTTC.

The V gene is TRBV18, the J gene TRBJ1-1; 9 bases map to TRBD1. CDR1 and CDR2 from the germline V gene are KGHSH and LQKENI. CDR3 size: 15 residues. With V trimmed by 4 bases and J by 5 bases, 8 bases remained unmatched. CDR3 nucleotides: TGTGCCAGCTCACGGGAACAGGGGGCGAGGACTGAAGCTTTCTTT. It translates to CASSREQGARTEAFF. The full variable domain, in which reference TRBV18 and TRBJ1-1 provide the parts outside the CDR3, is NAGVMQNPRHLVRRRGQEARLRCSPMKGHSHVYWYRQLPEEGLKFMVYLQKENIIDESGMPKERFSAEFPKEGPSILRIQQVVRGDSAAYFCASSREQGARTEAFFGQGTRLTVV.

V and J are TRBV7-9 and TRBJ1-4; 9 nucleotides agree with TRBD1. V dropped 8 bases and J dropped 7; count of bases not matched to a gene: 8. The CDR3 runs to 14 residues. Germline V gene data show CDR1 as SEHNR and CDR2 as FQNEAQ (reference sequence). The CDR3 DNA reads TGTGCCAGCGGCACGGACAGGGGTAGTGAAAAACTGTTTTTT. It translates to CASGTDRGSEKLFF.

This clone turned up a few times. The V gene is TRBV7-9, the J gene TRBJ1-1; D might be TRBD1 (5 bases). CDR3 length: 15 residues. V dropped 1 base and J dropped 5 bases, with 14 bases sitting between them. The germline V gene has CDR1 SEHNR and CDR2 FQNEAQ (reference sequence). The DNA of the CDR3 is TGTGCCAGCAGCTTAGACTCGGGGGTGAGGACTGAAGCTTTCTTT. Amino acid sequence: CASSLDSGVRTEAFF. The full variable domain, its missing parts supplied by reference TRBV7-9 and TRBJ1-1, is DTGVSQNPRHKITKRGQNVTFRCDPISEHNRLYWYRQTLGQGPEFLTYFQNEAQLEKSRLLSDRFSAERPKGSFSTLEIQRTEQGDSAMYLCASSLDSGVRTEAFFGQGTRLTVV.